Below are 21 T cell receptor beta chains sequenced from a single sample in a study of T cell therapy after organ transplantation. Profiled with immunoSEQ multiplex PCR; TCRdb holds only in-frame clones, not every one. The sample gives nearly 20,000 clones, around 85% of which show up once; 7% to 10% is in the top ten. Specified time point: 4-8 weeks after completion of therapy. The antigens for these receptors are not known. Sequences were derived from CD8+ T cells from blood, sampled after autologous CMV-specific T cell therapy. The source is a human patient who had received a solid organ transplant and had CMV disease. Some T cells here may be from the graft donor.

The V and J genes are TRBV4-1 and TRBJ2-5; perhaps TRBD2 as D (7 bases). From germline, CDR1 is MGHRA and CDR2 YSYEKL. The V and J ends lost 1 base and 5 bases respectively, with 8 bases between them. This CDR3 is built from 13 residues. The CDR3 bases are TGCGCCAGCAGCCAAGCGGGGGGCGAGACCCAGTACTTC. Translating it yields CASSQAGGETQYF.

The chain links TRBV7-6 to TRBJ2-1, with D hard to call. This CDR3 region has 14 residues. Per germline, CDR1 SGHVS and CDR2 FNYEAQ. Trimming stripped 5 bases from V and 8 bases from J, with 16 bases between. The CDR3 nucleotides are TGTGCCAGCAGCAGAGACCTCTTGCAGGATGAGCAGTTCTTC. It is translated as CASSRDLLQDEQFF.

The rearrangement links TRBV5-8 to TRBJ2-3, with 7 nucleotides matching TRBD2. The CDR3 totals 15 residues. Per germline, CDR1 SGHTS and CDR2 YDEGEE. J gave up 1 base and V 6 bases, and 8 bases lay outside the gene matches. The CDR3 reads CASNPRGGGTDTQYF. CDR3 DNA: TGTGCCAGCAACCCACGGGGAGGGGGCACAGATACGCAGTATTTT.

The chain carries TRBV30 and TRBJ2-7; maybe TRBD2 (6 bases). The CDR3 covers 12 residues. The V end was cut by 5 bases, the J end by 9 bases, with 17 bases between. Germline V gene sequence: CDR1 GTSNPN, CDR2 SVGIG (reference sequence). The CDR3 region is CAWLPWRGVQYF. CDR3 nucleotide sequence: TGTGCCTGGCTACCTTGGAGGGGTGTGCAGTACTTC.

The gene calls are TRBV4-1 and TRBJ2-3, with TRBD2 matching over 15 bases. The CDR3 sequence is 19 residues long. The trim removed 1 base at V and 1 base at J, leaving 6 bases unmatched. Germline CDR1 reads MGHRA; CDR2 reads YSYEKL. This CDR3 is CASSQVGLAGGRGTDTQYF. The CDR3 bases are TGCGCCAGCAGCCAAGTCGGACTAGCGGGGGGGCGGGGCACAGATACGCAGTATTTT.

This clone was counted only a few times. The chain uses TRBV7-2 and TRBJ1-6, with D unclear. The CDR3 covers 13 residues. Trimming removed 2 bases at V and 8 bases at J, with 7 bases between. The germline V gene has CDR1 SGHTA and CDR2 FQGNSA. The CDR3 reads CASSLYGDSPLHF. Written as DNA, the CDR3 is TGTGCCAGCAGCTTATATGGGGATTCACCCCTCCACTTT.

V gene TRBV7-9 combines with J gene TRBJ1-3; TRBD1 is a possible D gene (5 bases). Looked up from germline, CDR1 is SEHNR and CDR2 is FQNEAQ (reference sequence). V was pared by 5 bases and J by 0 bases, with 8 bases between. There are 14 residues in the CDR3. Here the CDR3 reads CASSEDSSGNTIYF. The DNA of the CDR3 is TGTGCCAGCAGCGAAGACAGCTCTGGAAACACCATATATTTT.

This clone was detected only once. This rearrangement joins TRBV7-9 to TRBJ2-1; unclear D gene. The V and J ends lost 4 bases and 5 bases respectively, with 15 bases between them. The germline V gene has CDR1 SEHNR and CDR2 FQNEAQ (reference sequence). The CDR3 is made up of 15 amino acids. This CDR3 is CASSSEDTLNNEQFF. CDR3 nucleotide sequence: TGTGCCAGCAGCTCTGAAGACACTCTAAACAATGAGCAGTTCTTC. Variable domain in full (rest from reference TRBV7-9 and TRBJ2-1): DTGVSQNPRHKITKRGQNVTFRCDPISEHNRLYWYRQTLGQGPEFLTYFQNEAQLEKSRLLSDRFSAERPKGSFSTLEIQRTEQGDSAMYLCASSSEDTLNNEQFFGPGTRLTVL.

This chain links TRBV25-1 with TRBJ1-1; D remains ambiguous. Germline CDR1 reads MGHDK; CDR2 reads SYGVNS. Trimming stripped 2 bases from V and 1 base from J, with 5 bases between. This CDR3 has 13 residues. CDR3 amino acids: CASSELGNTEAFF. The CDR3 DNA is TGTGCCAGCAGTGAACTAGGGAACACTGAAGCTTTCTTT.

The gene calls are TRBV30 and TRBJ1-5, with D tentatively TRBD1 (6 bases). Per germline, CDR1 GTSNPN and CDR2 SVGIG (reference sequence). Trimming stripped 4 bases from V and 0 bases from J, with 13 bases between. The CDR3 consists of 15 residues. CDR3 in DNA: TGTGCCTGGATGGGACGGGGGGCTAGCAATCAGCCCCAGCATTTT. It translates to CAWMGRGASNQPQHF.

CDR3: CASSQVVGAKGTGELFF. CDR3 DNA: TGTGCCAGCAGCCAAGTTGTGGGGGCTAAGGGCACCGGGGAGCTGTTTTTT. The rearrangement links TRBV14 to TRBJ2-2; the D gene is possibly TRBD1 (6 bases). With 1 base removed from V and 4 bases from J, the gap between germline ends came to 16 bases. CDR1 is SGHDN and CDR2 is FVKESK in the germline V gene. CDR3 length equals 17 residues. The full variable domain, its missing parts supplied by reference TRBV14 and TRBJ2-2, is EAGVTQFPSHSVIEKGQTVTLRCDPISGHDNLYWYRRVMGKEIKFLLHFVKESKQDESGMPNNRFLAERTGGTYSTLKVQPAELEDSGVYFCASSQVVGAKGTGELFFGEGSRLTVL.

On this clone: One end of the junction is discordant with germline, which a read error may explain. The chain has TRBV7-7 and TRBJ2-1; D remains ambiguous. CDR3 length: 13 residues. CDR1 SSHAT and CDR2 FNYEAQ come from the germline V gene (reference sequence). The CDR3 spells CASSLEYRDEQFF. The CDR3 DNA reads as TGTGCTAGCAGCTTAGAATACCGGGATGAGCAGTTCTTC.

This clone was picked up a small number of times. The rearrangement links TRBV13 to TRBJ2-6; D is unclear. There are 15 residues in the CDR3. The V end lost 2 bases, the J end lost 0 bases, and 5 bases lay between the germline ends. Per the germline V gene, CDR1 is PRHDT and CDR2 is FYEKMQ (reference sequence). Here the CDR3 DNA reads TGTGCCAGCAGCTTAACCGGCTCTGGGGCCAACGTCCTGACTTTC. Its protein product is CASSLTGSGANVLTF.

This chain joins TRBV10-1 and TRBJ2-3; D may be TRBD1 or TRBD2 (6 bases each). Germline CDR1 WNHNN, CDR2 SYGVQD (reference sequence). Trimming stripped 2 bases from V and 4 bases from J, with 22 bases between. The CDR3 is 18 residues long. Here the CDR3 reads CASSEPRDSKGVPDTQYF. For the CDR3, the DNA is TGCGCCAGCAGTGAGCCACGGGACTCTAAGGGGGTCCCAGATACGCAGTATTTT.

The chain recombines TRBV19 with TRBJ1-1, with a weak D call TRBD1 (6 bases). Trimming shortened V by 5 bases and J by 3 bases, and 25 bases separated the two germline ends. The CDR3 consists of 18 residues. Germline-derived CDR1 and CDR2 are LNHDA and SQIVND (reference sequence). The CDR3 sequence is CASSPNTLDQGMHTEAFF. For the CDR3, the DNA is TGTGCCAGTAGTCCAAACACACTAGACCAGGGGATGCACACTGAAGCTTTCTTT.

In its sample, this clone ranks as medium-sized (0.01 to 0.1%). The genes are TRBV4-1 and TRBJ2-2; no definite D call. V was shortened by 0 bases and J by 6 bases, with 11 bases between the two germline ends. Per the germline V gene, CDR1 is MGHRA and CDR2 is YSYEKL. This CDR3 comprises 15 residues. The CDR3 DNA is TGCGCCAGCAGCCAAGAGGGATATTCCGCCGGGGAGCTGTTTTTT. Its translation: CASSQEGYSAGELFF.

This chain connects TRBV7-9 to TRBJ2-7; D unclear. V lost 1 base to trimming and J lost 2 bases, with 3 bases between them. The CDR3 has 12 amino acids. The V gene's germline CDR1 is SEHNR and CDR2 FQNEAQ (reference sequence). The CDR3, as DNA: TGTGCCAGCAGCTTAGAAGCCTACGAGCAGTACTTC. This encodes CASSLEAYEQYF. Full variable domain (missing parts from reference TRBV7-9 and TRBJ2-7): DTGVSQNPRHKITKRGQNVTFRCDPISEHNRLYWYRQTLGQGPEFLTYFQNEAQLEKSRLLSDRFSAERPKGSFSTLEIQRTEQGDSAMYLCASSLEAYEQYFGPGTRLTVT.

As DNA, the CDR3 is TGTGCCAGCAGCGCGGGACAGTTTGTTACCTACGAGCAGTACTTC. Its translation is CASSAGQFVTYEQYF. V usage is TRBV6-1 and J usage is TRBJ2-7; a weak D match, TRBD1 (7 bases). The V end was cut by 6 bases, the J end by 2 bases, with 17 bases between. Germline CDR1 MNHNS, CDR2 SASEGT. The CDR3 extends over 15 amino acids.

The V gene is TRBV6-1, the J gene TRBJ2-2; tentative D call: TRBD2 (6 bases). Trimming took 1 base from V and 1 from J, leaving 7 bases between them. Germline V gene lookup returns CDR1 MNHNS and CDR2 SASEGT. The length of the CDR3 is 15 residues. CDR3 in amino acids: CASSEVEGNTGELFF. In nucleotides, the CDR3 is TGTGCCAGCAGTGAAGTGGAGGGGAACACCGGGGAGCTGTTTTTT.

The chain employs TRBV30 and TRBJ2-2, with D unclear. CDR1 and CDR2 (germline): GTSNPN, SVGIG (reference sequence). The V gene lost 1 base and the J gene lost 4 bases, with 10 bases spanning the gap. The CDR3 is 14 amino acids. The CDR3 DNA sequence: TGTGCCTGGAGTGAGCCAGTATCCACCGGGGAGCTGTTTTTT. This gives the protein CAWSEPVSTGELFF. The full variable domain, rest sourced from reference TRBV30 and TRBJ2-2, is SQTIHQWPATLVQPVGSPLSLECTVEGTSNPNLYWYRQAAGRGLQLLFYSVGIGQISSEVPQNLSASRPQDRQFILSSKKLLLSDSGFYLCAWSEPVSTGELFFGEGSRLTVL.

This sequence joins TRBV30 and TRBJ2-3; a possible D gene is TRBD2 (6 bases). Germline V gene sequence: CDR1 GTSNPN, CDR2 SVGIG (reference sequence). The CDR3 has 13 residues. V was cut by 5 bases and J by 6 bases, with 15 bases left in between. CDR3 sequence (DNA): TGTGCCTGGTGGGGGGTGCCTCTCGATACGCAGTATTTT. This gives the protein CAWWGVPLDTQYF. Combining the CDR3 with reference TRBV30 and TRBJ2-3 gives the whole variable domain SQTIHQWPATLVQPVGSPLSLECTVEGTSNPNLYWYRQAAGRGLQLLFYSVGIGQISSEVPQNLSASRPQDRQFILSSKKLLLSDSGFYLCAWWGVPLDTQYFGPGTRLTVL.